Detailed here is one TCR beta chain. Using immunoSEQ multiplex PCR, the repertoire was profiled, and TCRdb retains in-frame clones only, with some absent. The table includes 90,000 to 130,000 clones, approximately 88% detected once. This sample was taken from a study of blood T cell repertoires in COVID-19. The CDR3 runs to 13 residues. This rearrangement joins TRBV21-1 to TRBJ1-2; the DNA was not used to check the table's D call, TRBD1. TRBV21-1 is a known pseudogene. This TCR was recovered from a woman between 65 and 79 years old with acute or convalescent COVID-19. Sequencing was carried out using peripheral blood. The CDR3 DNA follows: TGTGCCAGCAGGAGGGAAACAGGGATCGGCTACACCTTC. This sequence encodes CASRRETGIGYTF.